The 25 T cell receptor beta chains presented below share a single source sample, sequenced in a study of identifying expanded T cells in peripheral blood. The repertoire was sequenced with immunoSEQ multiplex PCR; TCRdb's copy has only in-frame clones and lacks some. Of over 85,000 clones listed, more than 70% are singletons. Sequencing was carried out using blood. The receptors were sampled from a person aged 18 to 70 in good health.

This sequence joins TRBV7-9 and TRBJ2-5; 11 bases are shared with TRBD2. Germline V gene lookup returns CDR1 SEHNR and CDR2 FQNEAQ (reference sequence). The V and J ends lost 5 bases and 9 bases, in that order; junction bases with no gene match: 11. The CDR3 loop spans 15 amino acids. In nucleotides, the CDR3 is TGTGCCAGCAGCGGGGGACTAGCGGCCCAGGGGGCCCAGTACTTC. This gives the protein CASSGGLAAQGAQYF.

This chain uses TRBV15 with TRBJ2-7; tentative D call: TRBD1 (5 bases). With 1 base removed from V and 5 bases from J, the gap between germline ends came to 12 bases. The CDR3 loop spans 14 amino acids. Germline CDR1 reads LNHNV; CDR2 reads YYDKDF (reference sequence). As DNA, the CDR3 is TGTGCCACCAGCAGAGGGCAGGGAACGGACGAGCAGTACTTC. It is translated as CATSRGQGTDEQYF.

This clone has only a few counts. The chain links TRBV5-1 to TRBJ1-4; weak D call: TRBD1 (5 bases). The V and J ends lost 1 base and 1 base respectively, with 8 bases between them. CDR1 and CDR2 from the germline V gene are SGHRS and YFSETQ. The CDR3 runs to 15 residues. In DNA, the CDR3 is TGCGCCAGCAGCTTGACAGGCCAAACTAATGAAAAACTGTTTTTT. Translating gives CASSLTGQTNEKLFF.

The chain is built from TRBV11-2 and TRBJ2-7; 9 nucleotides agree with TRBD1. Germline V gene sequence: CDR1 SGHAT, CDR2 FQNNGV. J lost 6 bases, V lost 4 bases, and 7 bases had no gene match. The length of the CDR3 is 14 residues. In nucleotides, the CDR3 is TGTGCCAGCAGCTCCCGGGACAGGGCCCCCGAGCAGTACTTC. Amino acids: CASSSRDRAPEQYF.

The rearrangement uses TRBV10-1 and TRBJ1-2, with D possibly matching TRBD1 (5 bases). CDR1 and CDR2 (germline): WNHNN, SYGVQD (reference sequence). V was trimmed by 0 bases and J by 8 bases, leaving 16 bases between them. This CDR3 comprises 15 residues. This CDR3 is CASSESTDLSRGYTF. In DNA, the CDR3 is TGCGCCAGCAGTGAGTCGACAGACCTATCTCGCGGCTACACCTTC.

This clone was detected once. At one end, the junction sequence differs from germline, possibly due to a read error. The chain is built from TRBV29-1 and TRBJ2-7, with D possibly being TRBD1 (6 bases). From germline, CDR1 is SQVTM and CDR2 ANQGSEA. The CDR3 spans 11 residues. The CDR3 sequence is CSGEQGYEQYF. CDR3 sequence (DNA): TGCAGCGGTGAACAGGGTTACGAGCAGTACTTC.

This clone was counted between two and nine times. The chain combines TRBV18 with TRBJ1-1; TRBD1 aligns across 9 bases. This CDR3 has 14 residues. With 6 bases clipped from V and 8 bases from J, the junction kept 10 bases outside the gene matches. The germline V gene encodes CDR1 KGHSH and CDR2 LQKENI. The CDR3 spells CASSPRDREEEAFF. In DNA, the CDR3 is TGTGCCAGCTCCCCCCGGGACAGGGAAGAGGAAGCTTTCTTT.

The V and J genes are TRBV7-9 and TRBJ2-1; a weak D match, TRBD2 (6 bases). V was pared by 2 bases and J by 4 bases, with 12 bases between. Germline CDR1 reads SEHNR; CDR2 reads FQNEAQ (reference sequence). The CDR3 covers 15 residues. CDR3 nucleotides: TGTGCCAGCAGCTTAATGGTAGCGGCGTACAATGAGCAGTTCTTC. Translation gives CASSLMVAAYNEQFF.

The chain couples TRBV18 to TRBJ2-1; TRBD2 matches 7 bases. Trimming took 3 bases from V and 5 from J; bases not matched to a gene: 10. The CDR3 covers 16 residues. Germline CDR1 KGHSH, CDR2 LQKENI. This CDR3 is CASSPYGSGLNNEQFF. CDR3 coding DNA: TGTGCCAGCTCACCTTACGGCTCGGGACTAAACAATGAGCAGTTCTTC.

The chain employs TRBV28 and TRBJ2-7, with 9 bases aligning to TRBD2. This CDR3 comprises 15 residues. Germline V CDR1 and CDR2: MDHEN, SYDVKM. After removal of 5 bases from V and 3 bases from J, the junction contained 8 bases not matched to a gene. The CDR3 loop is CASSGRLAEGYEQYF. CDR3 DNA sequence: TGTGCCAGCAGTGGCAGACTAGCGGAGGGCTACGAGCAGTACTTC. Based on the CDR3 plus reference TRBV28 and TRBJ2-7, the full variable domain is DVKVTQSSRYLVKRTGEKVFLECVQDMDHENMFWYRQDPGLGLRLIYFSYDVKMKEKGDIPEGYSVSREKKERFSLILESASTNQTSMYLCASSGRLAEGYEQYFGPGTRLTVT.

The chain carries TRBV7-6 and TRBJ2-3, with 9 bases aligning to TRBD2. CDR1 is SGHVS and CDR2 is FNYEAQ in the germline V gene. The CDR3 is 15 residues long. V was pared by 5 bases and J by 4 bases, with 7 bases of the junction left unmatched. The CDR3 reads CASSPSGALSDTQYF. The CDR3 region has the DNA TGTGCCAGCAGCCCTAGCGGGGCCTTGTCAGATACGCAGTATTTT. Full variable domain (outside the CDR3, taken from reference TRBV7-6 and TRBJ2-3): GAGVSQSPRYKVTKRGQDVALRCDPISGHVSLYWYRQALGQGPEFLTYFNYEAQQDKSGLPNDRFSAERPEGSISTLTIQRTEQRDSAMYRCASSPSGALSDTQYFGPGTRLTVL.

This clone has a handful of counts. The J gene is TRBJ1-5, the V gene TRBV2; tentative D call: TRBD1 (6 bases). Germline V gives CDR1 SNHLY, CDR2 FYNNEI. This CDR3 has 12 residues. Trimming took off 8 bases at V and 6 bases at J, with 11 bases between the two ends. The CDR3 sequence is CASAGRGQPQHF. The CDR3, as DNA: TGTGCCAGCGCGGGCAGGGGTCAGCCCCAGCATTTT.

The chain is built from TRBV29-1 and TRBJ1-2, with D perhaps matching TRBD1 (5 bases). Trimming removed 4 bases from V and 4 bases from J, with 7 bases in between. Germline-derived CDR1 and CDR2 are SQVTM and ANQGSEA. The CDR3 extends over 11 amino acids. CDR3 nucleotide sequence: TGCAGCGTTGGGGGGACCTATGGCTACACCTTC. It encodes CSVGGTYGYTF.

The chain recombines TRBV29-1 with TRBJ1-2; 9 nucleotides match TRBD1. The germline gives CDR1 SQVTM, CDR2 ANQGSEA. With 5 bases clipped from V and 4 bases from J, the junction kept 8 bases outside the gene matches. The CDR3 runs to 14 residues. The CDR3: CSVNAQGAGYGYTF. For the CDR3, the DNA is TGCAGCGTTAACGCACAGGGGGCGGGCTATGGCTACACCTTC.

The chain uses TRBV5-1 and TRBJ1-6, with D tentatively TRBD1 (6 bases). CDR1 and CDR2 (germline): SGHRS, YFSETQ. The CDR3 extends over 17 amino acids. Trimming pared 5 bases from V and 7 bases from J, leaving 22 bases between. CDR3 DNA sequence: TGCGCCAGCAGGCCGTCGACAGGAGGGGCGGGAAATTCACCCCTCCACTTT. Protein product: CASRPSTGGAGNSPLHF.

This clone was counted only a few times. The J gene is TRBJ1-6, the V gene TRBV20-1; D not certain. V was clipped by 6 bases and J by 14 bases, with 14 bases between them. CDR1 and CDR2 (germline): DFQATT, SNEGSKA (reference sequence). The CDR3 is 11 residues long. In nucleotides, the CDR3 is TGCAGTGCCAGACAAGGTCTTACCCTCCACTTT. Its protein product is CSARQGLTLHF.

CDR3 in DNA: TGCGCCAGCAGCCCCCAAATATCTTCGTCCAGGGAGCTGTTTTTT. Translated, it gives CASSPQISSSRELFF. The genes are TRBV5-1 and TRBJ2-2; D remains unclear. Germline assignment: CDR1 SGHRS and CDR2 YFSETQ. V gave up 4 bases and J gave up 9 bases, with 19 bases separating them. This CDR3 has 15 residues.

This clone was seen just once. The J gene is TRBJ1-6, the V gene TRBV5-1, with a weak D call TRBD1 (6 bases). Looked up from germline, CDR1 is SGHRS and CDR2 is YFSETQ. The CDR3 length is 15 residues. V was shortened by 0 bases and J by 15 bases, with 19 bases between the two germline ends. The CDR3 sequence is CASSLDPGATSGLHF. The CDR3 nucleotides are TGCGCCAGCAGCTTGGATCCAGGGGCTACTTCGGGCCTCCACTTT. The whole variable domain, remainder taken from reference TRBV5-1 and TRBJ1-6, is KAGVTQTPRYLIKTRGQQVTLSCSPISGHRSVSWYQQTPGQGLQFLFEYFSETQRNKGNFPGRFSGRQFSNSRSEMNVSTLELGDSALYLCASSLDPGATSGLHFGNGTRLTVT.

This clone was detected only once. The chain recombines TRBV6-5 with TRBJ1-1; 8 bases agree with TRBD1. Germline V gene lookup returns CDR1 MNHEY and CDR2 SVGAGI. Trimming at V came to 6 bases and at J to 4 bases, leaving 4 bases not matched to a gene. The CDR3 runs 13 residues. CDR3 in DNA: TGTGCCAGCAGCCTGGGACAGGTCACTGAAGCTTTCTTT. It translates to CASSLGQVTEAFF.

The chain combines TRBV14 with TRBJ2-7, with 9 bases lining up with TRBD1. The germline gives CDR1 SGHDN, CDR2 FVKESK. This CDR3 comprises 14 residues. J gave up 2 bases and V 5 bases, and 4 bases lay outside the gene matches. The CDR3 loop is CASSTRTGAYEQYF. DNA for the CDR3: TGTGCCAGCAGCACACGGACAGGGGCCTACGAGCAGTACTTC.

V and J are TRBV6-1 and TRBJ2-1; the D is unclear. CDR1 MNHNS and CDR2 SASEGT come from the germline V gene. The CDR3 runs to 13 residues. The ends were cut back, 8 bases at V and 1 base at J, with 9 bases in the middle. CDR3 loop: CASHRESYNEQFF. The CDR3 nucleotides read TGTGCCAGCCACAGAGAGTCCTACAATGAGCAGTTCTTC.

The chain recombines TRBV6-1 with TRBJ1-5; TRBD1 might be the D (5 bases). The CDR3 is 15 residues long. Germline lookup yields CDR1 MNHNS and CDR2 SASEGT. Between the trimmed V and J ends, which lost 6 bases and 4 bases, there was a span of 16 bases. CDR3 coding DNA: TGTGCCAGCAGCGAAACGGGACGGGCGAATCAGCCCCAGCATTTT. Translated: CASSETGRANQPQHF.

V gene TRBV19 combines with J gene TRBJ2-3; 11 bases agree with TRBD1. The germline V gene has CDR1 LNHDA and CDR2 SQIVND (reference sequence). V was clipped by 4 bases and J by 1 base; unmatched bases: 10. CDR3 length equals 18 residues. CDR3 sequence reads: CASSTRDRGFDRTDTQYF. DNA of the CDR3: TGTGCCAGTAGTACCCGGGACAGGGGGTTCGATCGCACAGATACGCAGTATTTT.

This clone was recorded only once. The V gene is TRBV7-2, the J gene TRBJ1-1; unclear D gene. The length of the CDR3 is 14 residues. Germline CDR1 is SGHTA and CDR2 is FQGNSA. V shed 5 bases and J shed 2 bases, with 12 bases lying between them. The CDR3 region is CASSPWTANTEAFF. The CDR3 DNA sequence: TGTGCCAGCAGCCCTTGGACGGCAAACACTGAAGCTTTCTTT.

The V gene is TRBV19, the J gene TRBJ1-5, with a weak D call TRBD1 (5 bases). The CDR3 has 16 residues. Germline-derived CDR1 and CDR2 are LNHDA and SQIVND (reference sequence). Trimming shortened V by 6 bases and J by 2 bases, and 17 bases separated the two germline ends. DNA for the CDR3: TGTGCCAGTAGGAGCGTACAGGATATCGGCAATCAGCCCCAGCATTTT. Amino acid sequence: CASRSVQDIGNQPQHF.